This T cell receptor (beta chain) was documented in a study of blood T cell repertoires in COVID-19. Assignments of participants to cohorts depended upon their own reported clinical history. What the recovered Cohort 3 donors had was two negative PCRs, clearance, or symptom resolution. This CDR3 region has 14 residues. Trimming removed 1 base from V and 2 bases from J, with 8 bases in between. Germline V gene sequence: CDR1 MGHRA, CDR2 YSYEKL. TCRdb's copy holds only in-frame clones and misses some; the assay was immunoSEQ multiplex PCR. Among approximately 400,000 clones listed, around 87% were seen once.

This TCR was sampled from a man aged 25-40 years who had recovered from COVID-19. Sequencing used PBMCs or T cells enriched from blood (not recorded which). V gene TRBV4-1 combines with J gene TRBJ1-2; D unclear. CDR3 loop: CASSQGADNYGYTF. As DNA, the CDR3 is TGCGCCAGCAGCCAAGGGGCAGACAACTATGGCTACACCTTC.